These T cell receptor beta chains were read from a single sample in a study of blood T cells in healthy people across ages. Via MiXCR, TCRdb re-called the 5' RACE reads, giving one row per CDR3 protein. The data contain about 1 million distinct CDR3 sequences, under 45% of them singletons. Specimen: blood. Source of these receptors: a woman aged 60 to 75 in good health. Both conserved end residues are part of each CDR3. The D gene is left open where the match is weak. Expanded clones are given a class, and other clones once, few, many or no size at all.

size	J	length	V	D	CDR3	DNA
NA	TRBJ2-5	16	TRBV28	TRBD2	CASSFFSSGVRNEQYF	TGTGCCAGCAGTTTTTTCTCTAGCGGGGTCAGGAATGAGCAGTACTTC
few	TRBJ2-5	15	TRBV27	TRBD2	CASTVLAGGLETQYF	TGTGCCAGCACCGTCTTAGCGGGAGGGTTAGAGACCCAGTACTTC
few	TRBJ2-7	15	TRBV6-6	TRBD2	CASSLRTSGRWEQYF	TGTGCCAGCAGTTTGCGGACTAGCGGGAGATGGGAGCAGTACTTC
NA	TRBJ1-1	14	TRBV7-2	TRBD1	CASSADRVHTEAFF	TGTGCCAGCAGCGCAGACAGGGTACACACTGAAGCTTTCTTT
few	TRBJ2-5	14	TRBV12-3/TRBV12-4	TRBD1	CASSRDSGLGEQYF	TGTGCCAGCAGTCGGGACAGCGGATTAGGGGAGCAGTACTTC
NA	TRBJ2-1	18	TRBV14	TRBD2	CASSQEGTLAGDYNEQFF	TGTGCCAGCAGCCAAGAGGGAACTCTAGCGGGCGACTACAATGAGCAGTTCTTC
NA	TRBJ2-7	14	TRBV5-1	NA	CASSLEVGYYEQYF	TGCGCCAGCAGCTTGGAGGTCGGCTACTACGAGCAGTACTTC
NA	TRBJ2-2	15	TRBV7-9	TRBD1	CTSSPGQGGTGELFF	TGTACCAGCAGCCCGGGACAGGGGGGTACCGGGGAGCTGTTTTTT
NA	TRBJ2-2	15	TRBV29-1	NA	CSVQGIQGNTGELFF	TGCAGCGTCCAGGGTATACAGGGGAACACCGGGGAGCTGTTTTTT
few	TRBJ2-3	14	TRBV7-2	NA	CASSLAGRRNTQYF	TGTGCCAGCAGCTTAGCCGGGAGAAGAAATACGCAGTATTTT
NA	TRBJ1-4	16	TRBV20-1	NA	CSAPGRGYGTNEKLFF	TGCAGTGCTCCGGGGAGGGGTTACGGAACTAATGAAAAACTGTTTTTT
NA	TRBJ2-1	13	TRBV20-1	TRBD2	CSASKLAANEQFF	TGCAGTGCTAGTAAACTAGCGGCGAATGAGCAGTTCTTC
NA	TRBJ2-7	13	TRBV7-2	NA	CASSVEEGWEQYF	TGTGCCAGCAGCGTGGAAGAGGGATGGGAGCAGTACTTC
NA	TRBJ2-7	15	TRBV10-2	NA	CASSPEEGRSYEQYF	TGCGCCAGCAGCCCCGAGGAGGGGCGGTCCTACGAGCAGTACTTC
NA	TRBJ2-7	16	TRBV5-6	NA	CASSLEGTASRYEQYF	TGTGCCAGCAGCTTGGAGGGGACCGCATCGCGCTACGAGCAGTACTTC
NA	TRBJ1-2	14	TRBV20-1	NA	CSARVGEAIYGYTF	TGCAGTGCTAGAGTTGGGGAGGCCATCTATGGCTACACCTTC
few	TRBJ2-5	16	TRBV3-1	TRBD1	CASSQVTGGGQETQYF	TGTGCCAGCAGCCAAGTGACAGGGGGGGGACAAGAGACCCAGTACTTC
NA	TRBJ2-1	15	TRBV6-5	NA	CASSWGAYSYNEQFF	TGTGCCAGCAGTTGGGGCGCTTACTCCTACAATGAGCAGTTCTTC
NA	TRBJ2-1	16	TRBV5-1	NA	CASSLAGEPAYNEQFF	TGCGCCAGCAGCTTGGCAGGGGAACCCGCATACAATGAGCAGTTCTTC
once	TRBJ1-5	12	TRBV3-1	NA	CASSNRASDQHF	TGTGCCAGCAGTAACCGGGCTTCCGACCAGCATTTT